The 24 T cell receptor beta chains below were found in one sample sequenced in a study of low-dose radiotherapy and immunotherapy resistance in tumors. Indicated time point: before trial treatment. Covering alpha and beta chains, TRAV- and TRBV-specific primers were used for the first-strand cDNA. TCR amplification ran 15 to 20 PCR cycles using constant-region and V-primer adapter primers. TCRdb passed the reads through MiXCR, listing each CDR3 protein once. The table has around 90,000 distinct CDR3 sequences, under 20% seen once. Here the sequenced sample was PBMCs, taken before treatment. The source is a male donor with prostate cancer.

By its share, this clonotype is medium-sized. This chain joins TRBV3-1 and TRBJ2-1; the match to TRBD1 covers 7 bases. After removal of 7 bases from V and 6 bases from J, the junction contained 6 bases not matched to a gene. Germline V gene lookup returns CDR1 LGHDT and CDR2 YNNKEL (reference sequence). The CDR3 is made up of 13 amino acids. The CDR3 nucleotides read TGTGCCAGCACAACAGGGGCCTCCAATGAGCAGTTCTTC. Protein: CASTTGASNEQFF.

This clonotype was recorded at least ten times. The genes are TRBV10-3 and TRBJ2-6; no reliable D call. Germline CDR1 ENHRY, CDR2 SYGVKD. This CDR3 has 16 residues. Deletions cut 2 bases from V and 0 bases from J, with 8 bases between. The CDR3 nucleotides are TGTGCCATCAGTGAGGGCAGAGCCTCTGGGGCCAACGTCCTGACTTTC. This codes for CAISEGRASGANVLTF.

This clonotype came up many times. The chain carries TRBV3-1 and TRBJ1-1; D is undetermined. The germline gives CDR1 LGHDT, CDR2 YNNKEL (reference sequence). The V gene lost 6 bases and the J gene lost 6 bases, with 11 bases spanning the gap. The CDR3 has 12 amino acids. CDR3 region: CASRRSGAEAFF. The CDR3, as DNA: TGTGCCAGCAGACGAAGCGGGGCTGAAGCTTTCTTT.

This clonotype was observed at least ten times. As DNA, the CDR3 is TGTGCCAGCAGCTTAGCGCTGGGGAACACTGAAGCTTTCTTT. It yields the protein CASSLALGNTEAFF. The chain employs TRBV7-2 and TRBJ1-1; D gene ambiguous. Trimming shortened V by 0 bases and J by 1 base, and 6 bases separated the two germline ends. This CDR3 region has 14 residues. Germline V gene sequence: CDR1 SGHTA, CDR2 FQGNSA.

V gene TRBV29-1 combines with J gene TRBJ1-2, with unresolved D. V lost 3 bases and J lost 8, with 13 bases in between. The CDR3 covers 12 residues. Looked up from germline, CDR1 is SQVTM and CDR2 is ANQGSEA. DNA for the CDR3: TGCAGCGTTGATCGAAGGGTTGTAGGCTACACCTTC. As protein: CSVDRRVVGYTF.

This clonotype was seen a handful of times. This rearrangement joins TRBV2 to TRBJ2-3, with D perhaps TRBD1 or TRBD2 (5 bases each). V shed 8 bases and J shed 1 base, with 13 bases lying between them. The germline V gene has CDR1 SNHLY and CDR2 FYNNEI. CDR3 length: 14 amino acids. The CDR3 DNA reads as TGTGCCAGCGCATCCCAGGGACGCACAGATACGCAGTATTTT. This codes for CASASQGRTDTQYF.

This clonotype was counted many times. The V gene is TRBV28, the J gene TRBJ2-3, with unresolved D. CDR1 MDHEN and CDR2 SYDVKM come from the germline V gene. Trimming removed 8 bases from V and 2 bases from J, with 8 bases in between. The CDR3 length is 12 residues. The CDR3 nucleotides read TGTGCCAGCCAGCAGGACACAGATACGCAGTATTTT. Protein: CASQQDTDTQYF.

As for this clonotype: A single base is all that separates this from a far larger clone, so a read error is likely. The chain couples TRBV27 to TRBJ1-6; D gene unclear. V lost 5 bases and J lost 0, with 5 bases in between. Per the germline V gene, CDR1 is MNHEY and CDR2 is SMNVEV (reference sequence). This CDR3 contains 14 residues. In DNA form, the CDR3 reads TGTGCCAGCAGTAAAAGCTCCTATAATTCACCCCTCCACTTT. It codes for CASSKSSYNSPLHF.

The CDR3 protein is CASSRLGRATDTQYF. CDR3 nucleotides: TGTGCCAGCAGCCGTCTGGGCAGGGCGACAGATACGCAGTATTTT. This sequence joins TRBV5-6 and TRBJ2-3; D is perhaps TRBD1 (5 bases). This CDR3 has 15 residues. V was trimmed by 4 bases and J by 3 bases, leaving 15 bases between them. Germline CDR1 and CDR2: SGHDT and YYEEEE.

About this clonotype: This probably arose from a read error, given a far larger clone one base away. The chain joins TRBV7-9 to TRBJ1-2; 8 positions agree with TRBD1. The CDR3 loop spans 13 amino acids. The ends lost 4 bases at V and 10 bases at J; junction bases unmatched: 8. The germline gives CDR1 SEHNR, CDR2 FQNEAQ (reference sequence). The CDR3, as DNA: TGTGCCAGCAGCTCAGGACAGGGTGTTGTCTACACCTTC. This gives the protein CASSSGQGVVYTF.

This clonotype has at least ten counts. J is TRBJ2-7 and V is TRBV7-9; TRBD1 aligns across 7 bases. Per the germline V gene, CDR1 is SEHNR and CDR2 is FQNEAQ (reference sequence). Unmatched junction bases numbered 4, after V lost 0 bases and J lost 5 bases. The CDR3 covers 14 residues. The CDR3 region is CASSLAATGNEQYF. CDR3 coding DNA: TGTGCCAGCAGCTTAGCTGCGACAGGGAACGAGCAGTACTTC. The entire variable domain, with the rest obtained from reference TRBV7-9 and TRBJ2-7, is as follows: DTGVSQNPRHKITKRGQNVTFRCDPISEHNRLYWYRQTLGQGPEFLTYFQNEAQLEKSRLLSDRFSAERPKGSFSTLEIQRTEQGDSAMYLCASSLAATGNEQYFGPGTRLTVT.

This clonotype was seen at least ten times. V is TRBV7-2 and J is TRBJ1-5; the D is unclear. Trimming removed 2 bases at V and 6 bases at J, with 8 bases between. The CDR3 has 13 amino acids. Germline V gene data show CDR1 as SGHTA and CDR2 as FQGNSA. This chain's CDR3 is CASSLSPLQPQHF. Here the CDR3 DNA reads TGTGCCAGCAGCTTATCCCCGCTTCAGCCCCAGCATTTT.

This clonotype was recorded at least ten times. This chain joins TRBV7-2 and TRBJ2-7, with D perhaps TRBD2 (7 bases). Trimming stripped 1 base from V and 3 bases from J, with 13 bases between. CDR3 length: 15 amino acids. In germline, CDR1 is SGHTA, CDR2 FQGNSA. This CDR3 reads CASSLGIGGLYEQYF. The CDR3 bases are TGTGCCAGCAGCTTAGGGATCGGGGGGCTCTACGAGCAGTACTTC.

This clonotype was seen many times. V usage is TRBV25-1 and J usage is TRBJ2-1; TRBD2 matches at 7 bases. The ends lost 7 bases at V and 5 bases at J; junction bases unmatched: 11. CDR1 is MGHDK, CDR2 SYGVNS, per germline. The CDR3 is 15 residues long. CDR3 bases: TGTGCCAGCACCCCTCTTGGGGAGGGGAACAATGAGCAGTTCTTC. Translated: CASTPLGEGNNEQFF.

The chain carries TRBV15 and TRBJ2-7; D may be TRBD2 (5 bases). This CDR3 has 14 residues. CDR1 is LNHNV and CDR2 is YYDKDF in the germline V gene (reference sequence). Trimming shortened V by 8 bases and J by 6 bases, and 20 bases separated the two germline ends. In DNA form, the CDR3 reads TGTGCCACCCGCCCGGTTCGCGGGCAAGGCGAGCAGTACTTC. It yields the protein CATRPVRGQGEQYF.

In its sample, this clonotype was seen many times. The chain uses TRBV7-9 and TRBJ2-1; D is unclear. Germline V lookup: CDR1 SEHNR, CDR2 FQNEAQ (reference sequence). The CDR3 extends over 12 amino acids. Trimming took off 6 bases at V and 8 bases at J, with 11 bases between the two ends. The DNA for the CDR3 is TGTGCCAGCAGGACGAGGTTGGATGAGCAGTTCTTC. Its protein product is CASRTRLDEQFF.

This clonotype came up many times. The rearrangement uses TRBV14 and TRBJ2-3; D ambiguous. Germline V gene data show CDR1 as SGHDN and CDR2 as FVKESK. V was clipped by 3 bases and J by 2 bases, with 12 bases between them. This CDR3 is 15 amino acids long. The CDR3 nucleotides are TGTGCCAGCAGCCAGAGAGCCTTCTTCACAGATACGCAGTATTTT. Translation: CASSQRAFFTDTQYF.

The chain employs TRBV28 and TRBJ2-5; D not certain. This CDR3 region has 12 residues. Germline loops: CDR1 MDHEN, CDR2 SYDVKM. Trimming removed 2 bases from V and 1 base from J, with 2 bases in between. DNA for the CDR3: TGTGCCAGCAGTTTAACCCAAGAGACCCAGTACTTC. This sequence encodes CASSLTQETQYF.

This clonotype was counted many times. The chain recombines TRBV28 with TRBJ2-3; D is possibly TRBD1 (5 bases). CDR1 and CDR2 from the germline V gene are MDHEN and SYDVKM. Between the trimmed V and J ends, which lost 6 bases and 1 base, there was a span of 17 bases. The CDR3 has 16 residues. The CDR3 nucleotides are TGTGCCAGCAGAAGGAAGGGGCGCGTAGGCACAGATACGCAGTATTTT. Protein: CASRRKGRVGTDTQYF.

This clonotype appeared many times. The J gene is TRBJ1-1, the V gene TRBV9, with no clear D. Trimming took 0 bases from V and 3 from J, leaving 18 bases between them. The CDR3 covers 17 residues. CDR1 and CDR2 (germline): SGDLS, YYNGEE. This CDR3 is CASSVAALGVGDTEAFF. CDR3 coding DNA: TGTGCCAGCAGCGTAGCTGCTTTGGGAGTCGGGGACACTGAAGCTTTCTTT.

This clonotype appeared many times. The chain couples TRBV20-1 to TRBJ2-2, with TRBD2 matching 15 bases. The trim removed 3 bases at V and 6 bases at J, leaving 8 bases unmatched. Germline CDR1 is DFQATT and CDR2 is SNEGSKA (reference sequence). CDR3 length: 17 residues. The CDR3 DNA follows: TGCAGTGCTAGCTGGACTAGCGGGAGGGCCGGGGCCGGGGAGCTGTTTTTT. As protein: CSASWTSGRAGAGELFF.

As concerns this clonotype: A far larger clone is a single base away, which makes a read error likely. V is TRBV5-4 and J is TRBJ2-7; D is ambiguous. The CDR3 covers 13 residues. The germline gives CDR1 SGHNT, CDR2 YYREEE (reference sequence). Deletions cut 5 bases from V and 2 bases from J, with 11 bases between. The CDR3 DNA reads TGTGCCAGCAGTTTACCGGTCGCCTACGAGCAGTACTTC. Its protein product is CASSLPVAYEQYF.

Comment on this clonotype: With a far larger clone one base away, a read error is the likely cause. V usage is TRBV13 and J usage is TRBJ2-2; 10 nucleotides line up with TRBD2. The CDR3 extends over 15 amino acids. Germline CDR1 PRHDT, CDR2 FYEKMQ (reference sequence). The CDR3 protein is CASSARTSGNGEMFF. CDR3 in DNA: TGTGCCAGCAGCGCCCGAACTAGCGGGAACGGGGAGATGTTTTTT. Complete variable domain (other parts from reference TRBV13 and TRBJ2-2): AAGVIQSPRHLIKEKRETATLKCYPIPRHDTVYWYQQGPGQDPQFLISFYEKMQSDKGSIPDRFSAQQFSDYHSELNMSSLELGDSALYFCASSARTSGNGEMFFGEGSRLTVL.

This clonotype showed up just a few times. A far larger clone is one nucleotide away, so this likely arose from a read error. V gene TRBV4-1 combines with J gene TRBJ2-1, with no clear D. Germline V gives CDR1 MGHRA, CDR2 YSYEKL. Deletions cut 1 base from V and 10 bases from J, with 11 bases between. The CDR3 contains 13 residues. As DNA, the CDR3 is TGCGCCAGCAGCCAAGGTCCCACCTACGAGCAGTTCTTC. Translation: CASSQGPTYEQFF.